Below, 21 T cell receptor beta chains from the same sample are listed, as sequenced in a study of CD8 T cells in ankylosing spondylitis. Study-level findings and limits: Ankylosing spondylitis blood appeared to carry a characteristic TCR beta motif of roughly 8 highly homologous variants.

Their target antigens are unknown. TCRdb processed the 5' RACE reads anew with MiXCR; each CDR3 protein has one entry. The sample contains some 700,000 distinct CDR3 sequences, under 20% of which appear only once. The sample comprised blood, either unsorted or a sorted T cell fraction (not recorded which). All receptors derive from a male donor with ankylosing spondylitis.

CDR3 in amino acids: CATSGQGHTEAFF. Here the CDR3 DNA reads TGTGCCACCAGCGGACAGGGGCACACTGAAGCTTTCTTT. The rearrangement joins TRBV15 to TRBJ1-1; 9 nucleotides line up with TRBD1. CDR1 is LNHNV and CDR2 is YYDKDF in the germline V gene (reference sequence). The CDR3 is made up of 13 amino acids. V was clipped by 5 bases and J by 3 bases; unmatched bases: 1.

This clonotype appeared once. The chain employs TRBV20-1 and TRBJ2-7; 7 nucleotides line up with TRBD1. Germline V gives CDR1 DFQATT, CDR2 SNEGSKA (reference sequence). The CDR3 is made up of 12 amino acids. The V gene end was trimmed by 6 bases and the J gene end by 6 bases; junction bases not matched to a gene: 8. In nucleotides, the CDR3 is TGCAGTGCAGAAGACAGGGTGGGCGAGCAGTACTTC. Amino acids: CSAEDRVGEQYF.

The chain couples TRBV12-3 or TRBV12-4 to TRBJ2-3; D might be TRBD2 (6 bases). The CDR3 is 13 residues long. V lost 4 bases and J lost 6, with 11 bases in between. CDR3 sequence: CASSSGEPDTQYF. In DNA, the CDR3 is TGTGCCAGCAGTTCGGGGGAACCGGATACGCAGTATTTT.

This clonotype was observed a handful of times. CDR3 DNA: TGTGCCAGTAGTATAGCAGGAGGTTACGAGCAGTACTTC. Its protein is CASSIAGGYEQYF. The rearrangement uses TRBV19 and TRBJ2-7; TRBD2 is a possible D gene (5 bases). Germline values: CDR1 LNHDA, CDR2 SQIVND (reference sequence). The CDR3 runs 13 residues. Trimming took 1 base from V and 4 from J, leaving 8 bases between them. Variable domain in full (rest from reference TRBV19 and TRBJ2-7): DGGITQSPKYLFRKEGQNVTLSCEQNLNHDAMYWYRQDPGQGLRLIYYSQIVNDFQKGDIAEGYSVSREKKESFPLTVTSAQKNPTAFYLCASSIAGGYEQYFGPGTRLTVT.

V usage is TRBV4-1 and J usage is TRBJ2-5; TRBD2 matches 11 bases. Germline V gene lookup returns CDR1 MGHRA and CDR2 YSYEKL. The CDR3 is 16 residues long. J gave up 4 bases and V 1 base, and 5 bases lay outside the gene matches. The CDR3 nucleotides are TGCGCCAGCAGCCAAGGACTAGCGGGGAGGGGAGAGACCCAGTACTTC. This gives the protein CASSQGLAGRGETQYF.

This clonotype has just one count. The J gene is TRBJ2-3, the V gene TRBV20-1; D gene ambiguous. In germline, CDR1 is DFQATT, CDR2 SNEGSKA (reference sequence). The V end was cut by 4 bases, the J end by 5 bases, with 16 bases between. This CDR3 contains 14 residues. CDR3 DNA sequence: TGCAGTGCTAACCCCGAGGCGCTGATAGATACGCAGTATTTT. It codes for CSANPEALIDTQYF.

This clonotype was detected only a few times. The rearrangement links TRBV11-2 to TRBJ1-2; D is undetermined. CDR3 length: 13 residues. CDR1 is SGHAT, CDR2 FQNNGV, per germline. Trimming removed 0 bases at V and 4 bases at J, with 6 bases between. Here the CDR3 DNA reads TGTGCCAGCAGCTTAGAGTTTCTCTATGGCTACACCTTC. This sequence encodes CASSLEFLYGYTF.

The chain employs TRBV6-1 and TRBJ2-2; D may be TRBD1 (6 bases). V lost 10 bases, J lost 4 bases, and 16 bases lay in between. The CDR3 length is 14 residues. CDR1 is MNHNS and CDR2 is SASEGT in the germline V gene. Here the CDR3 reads CATTGTSSTGELFF. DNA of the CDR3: TGTGCCACAACCGGGACATCGAGCACCGGGGAGCTGTTTTTT.

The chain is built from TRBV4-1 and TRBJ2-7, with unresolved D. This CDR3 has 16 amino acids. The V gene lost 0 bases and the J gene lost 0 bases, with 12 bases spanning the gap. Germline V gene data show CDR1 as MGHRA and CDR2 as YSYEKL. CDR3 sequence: CASSQESFVGSYEQYF. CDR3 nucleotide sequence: TGCGCCAGCAGCCAAGAGTCGTTCGTAGGCTCCTACGAGCAGTACTTC.

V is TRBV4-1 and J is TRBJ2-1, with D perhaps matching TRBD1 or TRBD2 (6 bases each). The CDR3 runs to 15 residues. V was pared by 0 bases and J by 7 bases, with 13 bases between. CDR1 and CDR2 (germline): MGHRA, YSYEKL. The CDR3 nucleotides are TGCGCCAGCAGCCAAGATCCGGGGGCAGGAAATGAGCAGTTCTTC. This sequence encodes CASSQDPGAGNEQFF.

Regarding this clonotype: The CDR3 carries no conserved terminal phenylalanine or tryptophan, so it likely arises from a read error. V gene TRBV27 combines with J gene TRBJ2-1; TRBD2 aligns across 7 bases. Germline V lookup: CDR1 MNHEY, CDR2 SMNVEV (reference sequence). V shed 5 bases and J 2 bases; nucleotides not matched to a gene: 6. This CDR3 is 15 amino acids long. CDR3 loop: CASSGSGIAYNEQFL. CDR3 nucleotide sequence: TGTGCCAGCAGTGGAAGCGGGATAGCCTACAATGAGCAGTTCTTG.

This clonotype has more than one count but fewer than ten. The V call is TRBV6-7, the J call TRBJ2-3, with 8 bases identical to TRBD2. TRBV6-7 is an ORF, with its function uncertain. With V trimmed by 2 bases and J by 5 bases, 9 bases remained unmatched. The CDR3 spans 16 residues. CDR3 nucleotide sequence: TGTGCCAGCAGTTACGCCCTGCTAGCGGGCCAAGATACGCAGTATTTT. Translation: CASSYALLAGQDTQYF.

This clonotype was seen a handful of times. In nucleotides, the CDR3 is TGTGCCAGCCGCCCCCAGGGCAGAAACACAGATACGCAGTATTTT. It is translated as CASRPQGRNTDTQYF. The chain joins TRBV18 to TRBJ2-3, with a possible D match to TRBD1 (5 bases). Germline V gives CDR1 KGHSH, CDR2 LQKENI. Trimming took off 8 bases at V and 2 bases at J, with 17 bases between the two ends. The CDR3 runs 15 residues.

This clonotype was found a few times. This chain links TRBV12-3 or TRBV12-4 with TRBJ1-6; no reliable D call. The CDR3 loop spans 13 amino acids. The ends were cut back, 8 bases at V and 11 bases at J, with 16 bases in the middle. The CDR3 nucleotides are TGTGCCAGCTCTTTAGCGGAGGTCACACCCCTCCACTTT. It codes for CASSLAEVTPLHF.

The DNA of the CDR3 is TGTGCCAGCAACGACAGGCTTCAGACCCAGTACTTC. Translated, it gives CASNDRLQTQYF. V usage is TRBV6-5 and J usage is TRBJ2-5; D may be TRBD1 (6 bases). The germline gives CDR1 MNHEY, CDR2 SVGAGI. The CDR3 spans 12 residues. V was cut by 7 bases and J by 6 bases, with 12 bases left in between.

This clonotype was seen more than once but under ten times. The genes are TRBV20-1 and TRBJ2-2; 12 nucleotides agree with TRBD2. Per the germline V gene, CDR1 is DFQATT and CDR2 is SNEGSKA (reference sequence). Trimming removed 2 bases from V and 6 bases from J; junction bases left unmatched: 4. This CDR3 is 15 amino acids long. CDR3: CSARLAGGPAGELFF. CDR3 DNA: TGCAGTGCTAGACTAGCGGGGGGGCCTGCCGGGGAGCTGTTTTTT.

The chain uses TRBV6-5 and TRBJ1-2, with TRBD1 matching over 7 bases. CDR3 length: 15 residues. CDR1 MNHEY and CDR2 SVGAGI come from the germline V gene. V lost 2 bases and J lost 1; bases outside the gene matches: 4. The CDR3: CASSYVAGGNYGYTF. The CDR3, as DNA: TGTGCCAGCAGTTACGTGGCAGGGGGTAACTATGGCTACACCTTC.

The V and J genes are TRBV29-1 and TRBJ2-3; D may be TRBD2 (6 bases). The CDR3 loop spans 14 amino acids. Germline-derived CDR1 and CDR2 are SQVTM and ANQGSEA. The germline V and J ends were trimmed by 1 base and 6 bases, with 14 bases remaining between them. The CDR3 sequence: CSVEGPGGRDTQYF. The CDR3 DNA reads TGCAGCGTTGAAGGTCCAGGAGGGCGGGATACGCAGTATTTT.

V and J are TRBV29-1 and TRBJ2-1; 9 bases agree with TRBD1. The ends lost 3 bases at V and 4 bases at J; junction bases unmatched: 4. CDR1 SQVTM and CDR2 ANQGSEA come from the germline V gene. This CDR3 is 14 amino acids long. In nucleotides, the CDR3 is TGCAGCGTTGATGGACAGGGGAAATACAATGAGCAGTTCTTC. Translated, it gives CSVDGQGKYNEQFF.

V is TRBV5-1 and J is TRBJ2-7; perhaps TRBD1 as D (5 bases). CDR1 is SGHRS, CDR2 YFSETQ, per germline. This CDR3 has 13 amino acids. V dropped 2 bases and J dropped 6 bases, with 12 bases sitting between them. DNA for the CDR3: TGCGCCAGCAGCTTTTCCCAGCAGGGCGAGCAGTACTTC. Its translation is CASSFSQQGEQYF.

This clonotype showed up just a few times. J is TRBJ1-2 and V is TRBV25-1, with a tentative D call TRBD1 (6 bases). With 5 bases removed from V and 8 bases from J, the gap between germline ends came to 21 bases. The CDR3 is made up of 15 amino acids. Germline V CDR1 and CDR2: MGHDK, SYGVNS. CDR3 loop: CASSLAERGAEGYTF. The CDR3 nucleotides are TGTGCCAGCAGTCTTGCAGAGCGGGGGGCTGAAGGCTACACCTTC.